This note documents a single TCR beta chain sequence. The ends were cut back, 4 bases at V and 12 bases at J, with 18 bases in the middle. The germline CDR1 and CDR2 sequences are MGHRA and YSYEKL. CDR3 length equals 13 residues. This record comes from a study of radiotherapy plus CTLA-4 blockade in lung cancer. Sequencing was performed with immunoSEQ multiplex PCR; in TCRdb, only in-frame clones are kept and a portion is missing. The data show under 100,000 clones, under 85% seen once. The V gene is TRBV4-1, the J gene TRBJ1-1; D unresolved. The TCR was taken from a human donor with non-small cell lung cancer that progressed on radiotherapy plus ipilimumab. The sequencing used peripheral blood, collected from a patient treated with radiotherapy plus ipilimumab. CDR3 sequence: CASSRYGEGITFF. The CDR3 DNA reads as TGCGCCAGCAGCCGTTACGGAGAGGGAATAACTTTCTTT.